This T cell receptor (beta chain) was documented in a study of T cell repertoires in cytomegalovirus infection. Study overall: CMV infection plus the matching HLA type was flagged by public TCR beta signatures. Study-level points and caveats: In two of eight donors, the top clonotype was HLA-C-restricted CMV-specific.

This clonotype was observed many times. Its specificity is not known. One entry per CDR3 protein results from TCRdb running MiXCR on the reads. The data hold roughly 860,000 distinct CDR3 sequences, with 30% to 35% observed a single time. This clonotype was sampled from a human donor in good health (CMV status not recorded). Some clones in this sample may be carry-over from other donors' samples. The material was cultured CD8+ T cells from PBMCs, obtained from culture after CMV antigen stimulation.

The CDR3 protein is CASSVGQGNQPQHF. The CDR3 DNA follows: TGTGCCAGCAGTGTTGGACAGGGGAATCAGCCCCAGCATTTT. This rearrangement joins TRBV27 to TRBJ1-5; TRBD1 matches 9 bases. Per the germline V gene, CDR1 is MNHEY and CDR2 is SMNVEV (reference sequence). The J segment lost 4 bases and the V segment lost 5 bases, leaving 3 bases of the junction unmatched. This CDR3 is 14 amino acids long.